This is a list of T cell receptor beta chains from one sample in a study of T-cell reconstitution after alpha-beta-depleted transplantation in children. TCRdb analysed the PCR reads with MiXCR anew, one entry per CDR3 protein. The table has about 610,000 distinct CDR3 sequences, 20% to 30% seen once; the top ten hold less than 40%. Sequenced here: PBMCs, sampled before TCRalphabeta/CD19-depleted stem cell transplant. These receptors came from a boy in the first two years of life with Wiskott-Aldrich syndrome, due to receive a stem cell transplant. The CDR3 runs from the conserved cysteine through the conserved F or W. The D gene is left open where the match is weak. Part of the rows lack a size; the others show once, few, many or a class for expanded clones.

clone size: few; J gene: TRBJ2-3; V gene: TRBV19; D gene: NA; CDR3 DNA: TGTGCCAGTAGTATTTTCCGCACAGATACGCAGTATTTT; CDR3 protein: CASSIFRTDTQYF
clone size: few; J gene: TRBJ2-2; V gene: TRBV11-2; D gene: TRBD2; CDR3 DNA: TGTGCCAGCAGCTCGACTAGCGGGAGTATTGCCACCGGGGAGCTGTTTTTT; CDR3 protein: CASSSTSGSIATGELFF
clone size: few; J gene: TRBJ1-5; V gene: TRBV24-1; D gene: TRBD1; CDR3 DNA: TGTGCCACCAGTGATCCAGGGGGGCCCCAGCATTTT; CDR3 protein: CATSDPGGPQHF
clone size: NA; J gene: TRBJ2-5; V gene: TRBV20-1; D gene: NA; CDR3 DNA: TGCAGTGCTAGAGTGGGGGTGGAGACCCAGTACTTC; CDR3 protein: CSARVGVETQYF
clone size: few; J gene: TRBJ2-1; V gene: TRBV20-1; D gene: NA; CDR3 DNA: TGCAGTGCTAGAGGCTTGGGCTTAGCCGGGGGTGAGCAGTTCTTC; CDR3 protein: CSARGLGLAGGEQFF
clone size: few; J gene: TRBJ2-1; V gene: TRBV4-2; D gene: TRBD2; CDR3 DNA: TGTGCCAGCAGCCAAGTGGCCGGCGGGAGCAACGATGAGCAGTTCTTC; CDR3 protein: CASSQVAGGSNDEQFF
clone size: NA; J gene: TRBJ2-7; V gene: TRBV5-1; D gene: NA; CDR3 DNA: TGCGCCAGCAGCACGGGACTTAGAACCTACGAGCAGTACTTC; CDR3 protein: CASSTGLRTYEQYF
clone size: NA; J gene: TRBJ2-3; V gene: TRBV20-1; D gene: TRBD2; CDR3 DNA: TGCAGTGCCGCGGGACTAGCGGGATACGATACGCAGTATTTT; CDR3 protein: CSAAGLAGYDTQYF
clone size: NA; J gene: TRBJ2-1; V gene: TRBV24-1; D gene: TRBD1; CDR3 DNA: TGTGCCACCGAGGGGACAGGGGGTAACAATGAGCAGTTCTTC; CDR3 protein: CATEGTGGNNEQFF
clone size: few; J gene: TRBJ2-3; V gene: TRBV20-1; D gene: TRBD2; CDR3 DNA: TGCAGTGCCAGTCTAGCGGGAGGGCGAAATACGCAGTATTTT; CDR3 protein: CSASLAGGRNTQYF
clone size: few; J gene: TRBJ1-3; V gene: TRBV29-1; D gene: NA; CDR3 DNA: TGCAGCGTTGAAGACAGGCGGAGAAACACCATATATTTT; CDR3 protein: CSVEDRRRNTIYF
clone size: many; J gene: TRBJ2-3; V gene: TRBV5-1; D gene: NA; CDR3 DNA: TGCGCCAGCAGCTTTGCGGGCGGCACAGATACGCAGTATTTT; CDR3 protein: CASSFAGGTDTQYF
clone size: NA; J gene: TRBJ2-7; V gene: TRBV5-1; D gene: NA; CDR3 DNA: TGCGCCAGCAGCTTGACAGCGTCCCAAGTTGGCGAGCAGTACTTC; CDR3 protein: CASSLTASQVGEQYF
clone size: few; J gene: TRBJ2-7; V gene: TRBV5-1; D gene: TRBD2; CDR3 DNA: TGTGCCAGCAGCCGGACTAGCGGGGCCTCCTACGAGCAGTACTTC; CDR3 protein: CASSRTSGASYEQYF
clone size: NA; J gene: TRBJ2-2; V gene: TRBV7-9; D gene: NA; CDR3 DNA: TGTGCCAGCAGCTTATTGGCAGGGGACGGGGAGCTGTTTTTT; CDR3 protein: CASSLLAGDGELFF
clone size: NA; J gene: TRBJ1-2; V gene: TRBV18; D gene: NA; CDR3 DNA: TGTGCCAGCTCACCCGGGACATCCGGAGATGGCTACACCTTC; CDR3 protein: CASSPGTSGDGYTF
clone size: few; J gene: TRBJ2-1; V gene: TRBV4-1; D gene: TRBD2; CDR3 DNA: TGCGCCAGCAGCCAACTAGCGGGAGCGAAGTATGAGCAGTTCTTC; CDR3 protein: CASSQLAGAKYEQFF
clone size: NA; J gene: TRBJ2-1; V gene: TRBV19; D gene: NA; CDR3 DNA: TGTGCCAGTAGTGCACGAACCGTGCTAGCTGGATTGAATGAGCAGTTCTTC; CDR3 protein: CASSARTVLAGLNEQFF
clone size: NA; J gene: TRBJ1-4; V gene: TRBV2; D gene: NA; CDR3 DNA: TGTGCCAGCGGTGATATGAGAGGGGAAAAACTGTTTTTT; CDR3 protein: CASGDMRGEKLFF
clone size: few; J gene: TRBJ2-1; V gene: TRBV24-1; D gene: TRBD1; CDR3 DNA: TGTGCCACCTCCGGGACAGGGGGCAAATACAATGAGCAGTTCTTC; CDR3 protein: CATSGTGGKYNEQFF